Below are 6 T cell receptor beta chains sequenced from a single sample in a study of T cell responses to AZD1222 COVID-19 vaccine. Profiling relied on immunoSEQ multiplex PCR, and the TCRdb table lists in-frame clones only, not all of them. The table records under 130,000 clones, around 80% of them present only once. The source material was peripheral blood, sampled on day 0 of AZD1222 vaccination. The receptors were gathered from an adult in good health.

V and J are TRBV30 and TRBJ2-3; unclear D gene. The germline V gene has CDR1 GTSNPN and CDR2 SVGIG (reference sequence). Trimming pared 0 bases from V and 1 base from J, leaving 8 bases between. The CDR3 covers 14 residues. The CDR3 DNA reads as TGTGCCTGGAGTGTACGGCCGGGCACAGATACGCAGTATTTT. Amino acid sequence: CAWSVRPGTDTQYF.

This chain's CDR3 is CASSLNRGSGNTIYF. CDR3 in DNA: TGTGCCAGCAGCTTAAACCGGGGTTCTGGAAACACCATATATTTT. The chain couples TRBV7-3 to TRBJ1-3; D is unclear. Germline assignment: CDR1 SGHTA and CDR2 FQGTGA. The CDR3 is 15 amino acids. Trimming took off 1 base at V and 1 base at J, with 8 bases between the two ends.

This chain connects TRBV6-5 to TRBJ2-7, with D tentatively TRBD1 (5 bases). V lost 2 bases and J 2 bases, leaving 13 bases between the germline ends. This CDR3 has 15 amino acids. Per the germline V gene, CDR1 is MNHEY and CDR2 is SVGAGI. The CDR3 DNA sequence: TGTGCCAGCAGTTACGACAGCACTCTTACCTACGAGCAGTACTTC. Its translation: CASSYDSTLTYEQYF.

The chain combines TRBV6-2 or TRBV6-3 with TRBJ1-2, with TRBD1 identical over 7 bases. Germline loops: CDR1 MNHEY, CDR2 SVGEGT. J lost 6 bases, V lost 6 bases, and 13 bases had no gene match. The CDR3 contains 15 residues. CDR3 residues: CASSPTGRILHGYTF. In DNA, the CDR3 is TGTGCCAGCAGCCCGACAGGGCGAATATTGCATGGCTACACCTTC.

The V gene is TRBV18, the J gene TRBJ2-3, with 10 bases that match TRBD2. CDR1 and CDR2 from the germline V gene are KGHSH and LQKENI. CDR3 length: 14 amino acids. V lost 4 bases and J lost 6; bases outside the gene matches: 4. The CDR3 loop reads CASSLAGGPDTQYF. The CDR3 DNA follows: TGTGCCAGCTCACTAGCGGGGGGCCCGGATACGCAGTATTTT. The full variable domain, its missing parts supplied by reference TRBV18 and TRBJ2-3, is NAGVMQNPRHLVRRRGQEARLRCSPMKGHSHVYWYRQLPEEGLKFMVYLQKENIIDESGMPKERFSAEFPKEGPSILRIQQVVRGDSAAYFCASSLAGGPDTQYFGPGTRLTVL.

The chain has TRBV18 and TRBJ1-5; 8 bases map to TRBD1. Germline-derived CDR1 and CDR2 are KGHSH and LQKENI. After removal of 2 bases from V and 5 bases from J, the junction contained 5 bases not matched to a gene. The CDR3 sequence is 15 residues long. CDR3 sequence: CASSPMTGEDQPQHF. The CDR3, as DNA: TGTGCCAGCTCACCAATGACAGGGGAGGATCAGCCCCAGCATTTT.